The present T cell receptor beta chain was sequenced within a study of human T cells and chemical hapten exposure. For the study at large: The study lasted approximately 25 weeks, and patients were dosed weekly with diphenylcyclopropenone on the scalp throughout.

Study results and caveats: Expanded TCR counts at PT1 were positively correlated with the patch test score.

Time point in this sample: pre-sensitization, week 0. Noted treatment: therapeutic diphenylcyclopropenone sensitization with weekly scalp DPC. Germline CDR1 and CDR2: SGHVS and FNYEAQ. The length of the CDR3 is 16 residues. TCRdb fed the RACE reads into MiXCR, producing one record per CDR3 protein. Among about 68,000 distinct CDR3 sequences listed, around 9.9% were seen once. With respect to this clonotype: Its antigen remains unknown. A read error may account for a junction end that differs from germline.

Here the sequenced sample was whole blood, taken in connection with sensitization to the hapten diphenylcyclopropenone (DPC). This TCR was sampled from a woman in her forties or fifties with alopecia areata. Some clones in this sample may be carry-over from other donors' samples. This chain links TRBV7-6 with TRBJ1-2, with TRBD1 identical over 10 bases. Here the CDR3 reads CTSSTRTGGANYGYTF. DNA of the CDR3: TGTACCAGCAGCACACGGACAGGGGGAGCAAACTATGGCTACACCTTC.